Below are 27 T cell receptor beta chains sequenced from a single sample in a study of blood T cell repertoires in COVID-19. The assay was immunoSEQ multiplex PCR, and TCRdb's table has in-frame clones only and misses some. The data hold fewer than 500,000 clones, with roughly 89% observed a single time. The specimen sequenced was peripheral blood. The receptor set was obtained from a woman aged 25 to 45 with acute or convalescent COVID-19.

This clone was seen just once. As DNA, the CDR3 is TGTGCCAGCATGGAGGGAAATTCACCCCTCCACTTT. It yields the protein CASMEGNSPLHF. This sequence joins TRBV28 and TRBJ1-6; D gene ambiguous. The CDR3 has 12 amino acids. The V end was cut by 7 bases, the J end by 7 bases, with 8 bases between. The V gene's germline CDR1 is MDHEN and CDR2 SYDVKM.

The CDR3 region has the DNA TGTGCCTGGAGTGGGCTAGCGGGGGGAAGCCAAGAGACCCAGTACTTC. Translated: CAWSGLAGGSQETQYF. The rearrangement uses TRBV30 and TRBJ2-5; 11 bases line up with TRBD2. This CDR3 region has 16 residues. After removal of 1 base from V and 1 base from J, the junction contained 5 bases not matched to a gene. Germline V CDR1 and CDR2: GTSNPN, SVGIG (reference sequence).

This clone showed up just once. CDR3 DNA: TGTGCCAGCAGCGCCAGACAGGGGGGCCTAAAGGGGACCCAGTACTTC. This codes for CASSARQGGLKGTQYF. The chain recombines TRBV9 with TRBJ2-5; 9 positions agree with TRBD1. The junction had 13 bases not matched to a gene; V was cut back by 3 bases and J by 7 bases. CDR3 length: 16 residues. In germline, CDR1 is SGDLS, CDR2 YYNGEE.

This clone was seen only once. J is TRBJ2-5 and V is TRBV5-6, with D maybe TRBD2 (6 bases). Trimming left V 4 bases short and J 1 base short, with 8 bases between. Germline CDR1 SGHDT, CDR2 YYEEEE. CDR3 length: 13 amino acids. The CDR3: CASSGGVQETQYF. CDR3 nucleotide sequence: TGTGCCAGCAGCGGCGGGGTCCAAGAGACCCAGTACTTC.

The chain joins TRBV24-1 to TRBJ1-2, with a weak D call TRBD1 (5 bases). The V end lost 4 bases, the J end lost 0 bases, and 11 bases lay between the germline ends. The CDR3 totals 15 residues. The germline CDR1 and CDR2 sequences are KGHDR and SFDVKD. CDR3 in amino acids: CATSDTTDPNYGYTF. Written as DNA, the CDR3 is TGTGCCACCAGTGACACGACAGACCCTAACTATGGCTACACCTTC.

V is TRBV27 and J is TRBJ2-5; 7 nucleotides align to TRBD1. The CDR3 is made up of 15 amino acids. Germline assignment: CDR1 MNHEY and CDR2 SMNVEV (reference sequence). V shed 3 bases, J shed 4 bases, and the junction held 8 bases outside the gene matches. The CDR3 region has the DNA TGTGCCAGCAGTTTTACAGGGGCGTCGAGAGAGACCCAGTACTTC. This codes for CASSFTGASRETQYF.

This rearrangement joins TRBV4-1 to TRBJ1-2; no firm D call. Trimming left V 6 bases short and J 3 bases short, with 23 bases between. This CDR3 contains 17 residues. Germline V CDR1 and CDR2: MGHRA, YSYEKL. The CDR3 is CASRQTVGTGIDYGYTF. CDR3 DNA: TGCGCCAGCAGGCAAACAGTCGGTACGGGGATCGACTATGGCTACACCTTC.

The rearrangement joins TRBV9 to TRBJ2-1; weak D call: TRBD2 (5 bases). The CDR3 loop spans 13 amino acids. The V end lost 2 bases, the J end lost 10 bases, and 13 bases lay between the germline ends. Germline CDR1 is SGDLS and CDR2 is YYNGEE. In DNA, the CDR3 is TGTGCCAGCAGCGTTTTGCGGTCGGGGGAGCAGTTCTTC. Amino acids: CASSVLRSGEQFF.

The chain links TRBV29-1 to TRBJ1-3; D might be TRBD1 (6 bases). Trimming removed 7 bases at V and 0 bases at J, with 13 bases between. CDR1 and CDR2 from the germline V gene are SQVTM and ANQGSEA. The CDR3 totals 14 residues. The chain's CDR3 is CSAQQGSSGNTIYF. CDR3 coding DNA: TGCAGCGCCCAACAGGGAAGCTCTGGAAACACCATATATTTT.

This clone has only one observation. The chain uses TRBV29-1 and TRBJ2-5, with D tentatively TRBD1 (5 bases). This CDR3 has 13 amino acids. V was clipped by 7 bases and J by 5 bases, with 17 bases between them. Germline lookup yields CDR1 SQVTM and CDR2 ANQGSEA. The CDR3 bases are TGCAGCGCCAAGCCGACAGTTTCCGAGACCCAGTACTTC. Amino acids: CSAKPTVSETQYF.

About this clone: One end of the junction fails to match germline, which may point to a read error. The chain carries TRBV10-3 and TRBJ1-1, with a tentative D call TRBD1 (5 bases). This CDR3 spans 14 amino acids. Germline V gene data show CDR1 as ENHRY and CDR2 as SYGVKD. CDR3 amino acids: CAISESDRNNEAFF. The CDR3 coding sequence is TGTGCCATCAGTGAGTCCGACAGAAACAATGAAGCTTTCTTT.

The DNA for the CDR3 is TGTGCCAGCAACCTAGGGACTGCTTTCGATGAGCAGTTCTTC. Encoded protein: CASNLGTAFDEQFF. The J gene is TRBJ2-1, the V gene TRBV13; tentative D call: TRBD2 (6 bases). The CDR3 has 14 amino acids. V lost 7 bases, J lost 8 bases, and 18 bases lay in between. From germline, CDR1 is PRHDT and CDR2 FYEKMQ (reference sequence).

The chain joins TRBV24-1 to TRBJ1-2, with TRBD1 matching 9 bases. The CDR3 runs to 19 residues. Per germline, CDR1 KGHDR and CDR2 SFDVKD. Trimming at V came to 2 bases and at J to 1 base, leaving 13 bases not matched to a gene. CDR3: CATSDSGGSGQGFNYGYTF. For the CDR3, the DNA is TGTGCCACCAGTGATTCGGGGGGATCGGGACAGGGATTTAACTATGGCTACACCTTC.

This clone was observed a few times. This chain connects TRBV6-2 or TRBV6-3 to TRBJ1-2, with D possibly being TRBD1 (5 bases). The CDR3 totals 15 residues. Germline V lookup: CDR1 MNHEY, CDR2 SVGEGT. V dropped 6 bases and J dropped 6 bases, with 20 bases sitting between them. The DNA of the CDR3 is TGTGCCAGCAGCCCAGTCGTGGGGCAGACGAATGGCTACACCTTC. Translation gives CASSPVVGQTNGYTF.

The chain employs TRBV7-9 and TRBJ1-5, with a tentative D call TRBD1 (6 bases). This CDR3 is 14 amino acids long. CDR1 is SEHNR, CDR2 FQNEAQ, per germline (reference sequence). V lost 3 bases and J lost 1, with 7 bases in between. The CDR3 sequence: CASSFRGSNQPQHF. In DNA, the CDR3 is TGTGCCAGCAGCTTCAGGGGCAGCAATCAGCCCCAGCATTTT. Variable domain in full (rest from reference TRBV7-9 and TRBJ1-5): DTGVSQNPRHKITKRGQNVTFRCDPISEHNRLYWYRQTLGQGPEFLTYFQNEAQLEKSRLLSDRFSAERPKGSFSTLEIQRTEQGDSAMYLCASSFRGSNQPQHFGDGTRLSIL.

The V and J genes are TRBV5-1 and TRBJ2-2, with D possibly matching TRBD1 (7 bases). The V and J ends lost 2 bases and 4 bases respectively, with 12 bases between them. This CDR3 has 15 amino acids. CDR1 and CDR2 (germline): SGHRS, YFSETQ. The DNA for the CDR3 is TGCGCCAGCAGCTTAAACAGGGGAGGCACCGGGGAGCTGTTTTTT. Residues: CASSLNRGGTGELFF. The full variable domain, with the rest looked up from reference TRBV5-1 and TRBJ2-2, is KAGVTQTPRYLIKTRGQQVTLSCSPISGHRSVSWYQQTPGQGLQFLFEYFSETQRNKGNFPGRFSGRQFSNSRSEMNVSTLELGDSALYLCASSLNRGGTGELFFGEGSRLTVL.

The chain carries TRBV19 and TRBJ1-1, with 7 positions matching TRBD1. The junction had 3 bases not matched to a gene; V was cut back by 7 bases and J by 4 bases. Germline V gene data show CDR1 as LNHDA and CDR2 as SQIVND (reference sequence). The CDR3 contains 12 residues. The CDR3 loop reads CASIQGGTEAFF. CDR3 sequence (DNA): TGTGCCAGTATTCAGGGGGGCACTGAAGCTTTCTTT. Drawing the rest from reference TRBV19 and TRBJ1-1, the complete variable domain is DGGITQSPKYLFRKEGQNVTLSCEQNLNHDAMYWYRQDPGQGLRLIYYSQIVNDFQKGDIAEGYSVSREKKESFPLTVTSAQKNPTAFYLCASIQGGTEAFFGQGTRLTVV.

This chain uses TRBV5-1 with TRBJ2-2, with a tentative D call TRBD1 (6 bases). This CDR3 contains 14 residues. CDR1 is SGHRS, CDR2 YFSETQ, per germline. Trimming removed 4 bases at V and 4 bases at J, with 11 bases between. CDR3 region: CASSPGQTTGELFF. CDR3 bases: TGCGCCAGCAGCCCTGGACAGACCACCGGGGAGCTGTTTTTT.

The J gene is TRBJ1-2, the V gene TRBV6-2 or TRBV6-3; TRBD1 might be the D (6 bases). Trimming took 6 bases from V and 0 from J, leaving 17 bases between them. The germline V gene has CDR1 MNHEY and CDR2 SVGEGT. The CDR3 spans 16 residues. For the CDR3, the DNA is TGTGCCAGCAGCCGAACAGGGAGGGGAACTAACTATGGCTACACCTTC. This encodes CASSRTGRGTNYGYTF.

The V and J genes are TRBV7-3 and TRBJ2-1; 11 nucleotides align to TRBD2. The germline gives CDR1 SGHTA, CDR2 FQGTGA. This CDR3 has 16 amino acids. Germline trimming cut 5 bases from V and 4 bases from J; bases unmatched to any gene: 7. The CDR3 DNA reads TGTGCCAGCAGCAGAACCGGGACTAGCGGATACAATGAGCAGTTCTTC. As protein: CASSRTGTSGYNEQFF. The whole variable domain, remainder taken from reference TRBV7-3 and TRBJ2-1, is GAGVSQTPSNKVTEKGKYVELRCDPISGHTALYWYRQSLGQGPEFLIYFQGTGAADDSGLPNDRFFAVRPEGSVSTLKIQRTERGDSAVYLCASSRTGTSGYNEQFFGPGTRLTVL.

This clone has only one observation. CDR3 bases: TGTGCCAGCTCACCACTTTCTATCCAAAACACCGGGGAGCTGTTTTTT. Its translation is CASSPLSIQNTGELFF. This chain connects TRBV18 to TRBJ2-2; D is unresolved. Trimming took 1 base from V and 2 from J, leaving 11 bases between them. The CDR3 length is 16 residues. CDR1 is KGHSH and CDR2 is LQKENI in the germline V gene.

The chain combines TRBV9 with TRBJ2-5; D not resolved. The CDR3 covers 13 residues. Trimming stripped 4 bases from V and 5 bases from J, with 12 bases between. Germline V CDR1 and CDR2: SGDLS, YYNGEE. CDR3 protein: CASSSRVAETQYF. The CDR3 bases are TGTGCCAGCAGCAGTCGGGTCGCGGAGACCCAGTACTTC. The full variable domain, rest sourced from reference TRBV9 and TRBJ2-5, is DSGVTQTPKHLITATGQRVTLRCSPRSGDLSVYWYQQSLDQGLQFLIQYYNGEERAKGNILERFSAQQFPDLHSELNLSSLELGDSALYFCASSSRVAETQYFGPGTRLLVL.

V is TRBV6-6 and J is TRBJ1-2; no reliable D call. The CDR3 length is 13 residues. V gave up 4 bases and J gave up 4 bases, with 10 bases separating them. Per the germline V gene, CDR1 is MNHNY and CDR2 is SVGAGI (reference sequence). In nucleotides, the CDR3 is TGTGCCAGCAGTTCGGACGGACTCTATGGCTACACCTTC. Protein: CASSSDGLYGYTF.

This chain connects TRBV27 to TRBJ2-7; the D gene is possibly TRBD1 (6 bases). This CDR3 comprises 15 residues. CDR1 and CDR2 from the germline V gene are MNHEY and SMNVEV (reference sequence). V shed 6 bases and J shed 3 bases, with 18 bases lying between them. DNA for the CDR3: TGTGCCAGCAGAACCGGGACAAGTATTATCTACGAGCAGTACTTC. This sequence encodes CASRTGTSIIYEQYF.

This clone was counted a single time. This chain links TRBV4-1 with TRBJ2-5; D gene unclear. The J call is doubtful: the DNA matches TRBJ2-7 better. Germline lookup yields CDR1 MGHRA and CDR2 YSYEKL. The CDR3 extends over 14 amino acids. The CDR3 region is CASSQVTISYEQYF. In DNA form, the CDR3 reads TGCGCCAGCAGCCAAGTCACGATTTCCTACGAGCAGTACTTC.

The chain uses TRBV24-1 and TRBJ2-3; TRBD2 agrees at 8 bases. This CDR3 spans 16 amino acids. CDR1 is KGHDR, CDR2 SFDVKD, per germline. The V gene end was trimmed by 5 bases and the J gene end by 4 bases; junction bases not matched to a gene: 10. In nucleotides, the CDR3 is TGTGCCACCAGTGTTGAAGCGGGGGAATGGGCAGATACGCAGTATTTT. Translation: CATSVEAGEWADTQYF.

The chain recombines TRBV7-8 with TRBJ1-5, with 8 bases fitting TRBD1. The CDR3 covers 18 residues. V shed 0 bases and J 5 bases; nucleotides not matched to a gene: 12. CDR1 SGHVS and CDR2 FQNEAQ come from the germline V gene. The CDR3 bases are TGTGCCAGCAGCTTAGCGACTTTTATCGGACAGGGCTATCAGCCCCAGCATTTT. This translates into CASSLATFIGQGYQPQHF. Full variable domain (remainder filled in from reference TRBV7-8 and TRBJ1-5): GAGVSQSPRYKVAKRGQDVALRCDPISGHVSLFWYQQALGQGPEFLTYFQNEAQLDKSGLPSDRFFAERPEGSVSTLKIQRTQQEDSAVYLCASSLATFIGQGYQPQHFGDGTRLSIL.